Sequencing of this T cell receptor beta chain was carried out in a study of human T cells and chemical hapten exposure. As for the study in general: The sensitizer, 2% DPC, was used on around 2 cm by around 2 cm of upper inner arm skin. Study findings and constraints: Significantly more large CDR3 similarity clusters were formed by expanded TCRs than by controls.

Time point: patch test 1, 2 weeks after DPC sensitization. The treatment denotes: therapeutic diphenylcyclopropenone sensitization with weekly scalp DPC. This clonotype was recorded many times. Its specificity is not known. Trimming took off 3 bases at V and 3 bases at J, with 5 bases between the two ends. Germline V lookup: CDR1 SEHNR, CDR2 FQNEAQ (reference sequence). This CDR3 is built from 12 residues. TCRdb re-derived calls from the RACE reads in MiXCR, one entry per CDR3 protein. The profile covers approximately 350,000 distinct CDR3 sequences, with roughly 6.9% appearing a single time and more than 7% taken by the ten largest.

Sequencing was performed on whole blood, taken in connection with sensitization to the hapten diphenylcyclopropenone (DPC). The sequence derives from a woman aged 18-35 years with alopecia areata. Some clones in this sample may be carry-over from other donors' samples. The J gene is TRBJ1-1, the V gene TRBV7-9, with a tentative D call TRBD1 (5 bases). CDR3 nucleotide sequence: TGTGCCAGCAGCTTCAGGGACACTGAAGCTTTCTTT. This sequence encodes CASSFRDTEAFF.